This T cell receptor beta chain is from a study of T-cell reconstitution after alpha-beta-depleted transplantation in children (dated by TCRdb to 2016 to 2017). Broadly, across the study: Using TCR repertoire profiling, the study followed T-cell immune reconstitution in a quantitative way in children after TCRalphabeta/CD19-depleted allogeneic hematopoietic cell transplantation.

From its cysteine to its phenylalanine, the CDR3 spans 13 amino acids. The DNA shown is the 39-base CDR3, in frame from base 1. CDR1 and CDR2 are drawn from the germline V gene: MGHRA, YSYEKL. The junction shows trimming of 0 bases on V and 8 bases on J, plus 10 bases between the germline ends. Library creation used PCR. For sequencing, an Illumina HiSeq 2500 was employed. Molecular barcoding was employed in the preparation of TCR libraries, with unique molecular identifiers being used to normalize TCRbeta repertoire quantification. TCRdb's own reprocessing of the public reads used fastp at Q25 and MiXCR and kept productive beta chains. Records with the same CDR3 protein are collapsed into one entry carrying the most frequent genes and DNA. This sample lists about 480,000 distinct CDR3 sequences; roughly an eighth were detected once. The ten top clones hold around 5.6% of the sample. Regarding this clonotype: Its antigen remains unidentified. Base qualities were left out, and no much larger clone turns up one base away.

This chain joins TRBV4-1 to TRBJ1-2; the D gene cannot be resolved reliably. The sequence was collected from a human donor who donated a stem cell graft to a child with combined immunodeficiency. Specimen: PBMCs from the stem cell graft donor, collected from the stem cell graft. The DNA sequence follows: TGCGCCAGCAGCCAAGATGAACGGTGGGGCTACACCTTC. Translated, it reads CASSQDERWGYTF.